This passage covers 4 T cell receptor beta chains from one sample sequenced in a study of cytomegalovirus exposure and HLA in healthy donors. The PCR used 60 Vbeta and 13 Jbeta primers. Clones were sequenced by immunoSEQ multiplex PCR, and TCRdb holds only the in-frame ones, with some missing. The repertoire holds roughly 100,000 clones, with 82% as singletons. Sequenced input: PBMCs. These TCRs come from a man aged 25 to 45 in good health and CMV-seropositive.

This clone was seen many times. The chain joins TRBV2 to TRBJ1-1; a possible D gene is TRBD1 (5 bases). The CDR3 is 14 residues long. Trimming took off 7 bases at V and 5 bases at J, with 17 bases between the two ends. Germline V gene sequence: CDR1 SNHLY, CDR2 FYNNEI. As DNA, the CDR3 is TGTGCCAGCACCCGGGGGATCCCGGGGACTGAAGCTTTCTTT. Encoded protein: CASTRGIPGTEAFF.

V is TRBV4-1 and J is TRBJ2-1, with TRBD2 identical over 9 bases. The ends lost 0 bases at V and 5 bases at J; junction bases unmatched: 11. The V gene's germline CDR1 is MGHRA and CDR2 YSYEKL. CDR3 length: 18 residues. For the CDR3, the DNA is TGCGCCAGCAGCCAAGATACAGCGGGAGGCCTCCTTAACAATGAGCAGTTCTTC. Its protein is CASSQDTAGGLLNNEQFF.

The rearrangement uses TRBV28 and TRBJ2-1, with a possible D match to TRBD1 (5 bases). Germline V gene data show CDR1 as MDHEN and CDR2 as SYDVKM. Between the trimmed V and J ends, which lost 2 bases and 4 bases, there was a span of 12 bases. The CDR3 contains 15 residues. CDR3 nucleotide sequence: TGTGCCAGCAGTTTACAGGGCGCGGCTTACAATGAGCAGTTCTTC. It codes for CASSLQGAAYNEQFF. Together with reference TRBV28 and TRBJ2-1, the CDR3 gives the full variable domain: DVKVTQSSRYLVKRTGEKVFLECVQDMDHENMFWYRQDPGLGLRLIYFSYDVKMKEKGDIPEGYSVSREKKERFSLILESASTNQTSMYLCASSLQGAAYNEQFFGPGTRLTVL.

The chain joins TRBV5-6 to TRBJ1-2, with TRBD1 identical over 8 bases. Losses at the gene ends were 4 bases for V and 4 bases for J; bases not matched to a gene: 3. Germline lookup yields CDR1 SGHDT and CDR2 YYEEEE. The CDR3 consists of 13 residues. CDR3 in DNA: TGTGCCAGCAGCAGGGACAGGAGCTATGGCTACACCTTC. It specifies CASSRDRSYGYTF. The full variable domain, with the rest looked up from reference TRBV5-6 and TRBJ1-2, is DAGVTQSPTHLIKTRGQQVTLRCSPKSGHDTVSWYQQALGQGPQFIFQYYEEEERQRGNFPDRFSGHQFPNYSSELNVNALLLGDSALYLCASSRDRSYGYTFGSGTRLTVV.